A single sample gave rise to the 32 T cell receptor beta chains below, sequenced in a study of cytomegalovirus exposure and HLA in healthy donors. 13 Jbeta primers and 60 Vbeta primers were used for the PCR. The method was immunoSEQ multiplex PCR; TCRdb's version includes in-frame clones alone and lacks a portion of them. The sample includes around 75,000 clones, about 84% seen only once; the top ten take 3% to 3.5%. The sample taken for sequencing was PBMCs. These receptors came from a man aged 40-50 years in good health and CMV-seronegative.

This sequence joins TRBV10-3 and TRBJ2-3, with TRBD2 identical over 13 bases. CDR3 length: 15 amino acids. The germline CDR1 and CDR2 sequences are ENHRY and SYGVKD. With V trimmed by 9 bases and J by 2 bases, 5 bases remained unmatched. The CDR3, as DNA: TGTGCCATGGGGACTAGCGGGGTCCTCACAGATACGCAGTATTTT. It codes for CAMGTSGVLTDTQYF.

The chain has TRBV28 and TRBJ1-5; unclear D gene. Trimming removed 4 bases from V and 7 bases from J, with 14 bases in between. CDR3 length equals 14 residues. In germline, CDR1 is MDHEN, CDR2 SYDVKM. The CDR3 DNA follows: TGTGCCAGCAGTTCGCGGGTGGTGGGCCAGCCCCAGCATTTT. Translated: CASSSRVVGQPQHF. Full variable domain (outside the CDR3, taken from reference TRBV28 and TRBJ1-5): DVKVTQSSRYLVKRTGEKVFLECVQDMDHENMFWYRQDPGLGLRLIYFSYDVKMKEKGDIPEGYSVSREKKERFSLILESASTNQTSMYLCASSSRVVGQPQHFGDGTRLSIL.

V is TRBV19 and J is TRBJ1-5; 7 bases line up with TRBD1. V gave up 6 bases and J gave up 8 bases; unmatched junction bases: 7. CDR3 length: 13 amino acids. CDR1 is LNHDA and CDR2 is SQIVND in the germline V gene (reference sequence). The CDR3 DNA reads TGTGCCAGTAGCACGACAGGGAGGAAGCCCCAGCATTTT. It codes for CASSTTGRKPQHF.

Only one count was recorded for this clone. CDR3 sequence (DNA): TGTGCCAGCAGCTCACAACCGCGGGGGGTAAACACCGGGGAGCTGTTTTTT. Its translation is CASSSQPRGVNTGELFF. V usage is TRBV7-3 and J usage is TRBJ2-2; 8 positions match TRBD2. This CDR3 has 17 residues. CDR1 is SGHTA, CDR2 FQGTGA, per germline. The V segment lost 4 bases and the J segment 2 bases; nucleotides outside the gene matches: 9.

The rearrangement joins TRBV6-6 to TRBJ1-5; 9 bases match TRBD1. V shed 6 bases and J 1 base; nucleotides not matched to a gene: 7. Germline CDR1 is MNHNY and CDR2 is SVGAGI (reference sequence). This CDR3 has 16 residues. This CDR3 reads CASRWTGARSNQPQHF. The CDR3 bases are TGTGCCAGCAGGTGGACAGGGGCGCGGAGCAATCAGCCCCAGCATTTT.

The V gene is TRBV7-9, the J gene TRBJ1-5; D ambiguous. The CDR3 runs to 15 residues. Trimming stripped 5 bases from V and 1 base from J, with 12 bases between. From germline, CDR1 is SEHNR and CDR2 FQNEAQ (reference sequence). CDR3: CASSRFGGSNQPQHF. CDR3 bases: TGTGCCAGCAGCCGGTTTGGAGGGAGCAATCAGCCCCAGCATTTT.

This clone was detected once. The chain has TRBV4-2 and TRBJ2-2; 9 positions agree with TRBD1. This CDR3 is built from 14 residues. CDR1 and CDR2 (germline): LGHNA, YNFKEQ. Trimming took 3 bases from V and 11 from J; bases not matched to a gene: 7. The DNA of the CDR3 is TGTGCCAGCAGCCAGGACAGGGGTAGGAGTGAGCTGTTTTTT. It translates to CASSQDRGRSELFF.

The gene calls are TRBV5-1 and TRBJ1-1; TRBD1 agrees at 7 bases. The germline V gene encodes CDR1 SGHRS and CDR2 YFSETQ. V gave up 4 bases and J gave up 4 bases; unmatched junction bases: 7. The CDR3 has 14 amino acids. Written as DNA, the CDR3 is TGCGCCAGCAGCCCTGACAGGGTGGCCACTGAAGCTTTCTTT. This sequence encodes CASSPDRVATEAFF.

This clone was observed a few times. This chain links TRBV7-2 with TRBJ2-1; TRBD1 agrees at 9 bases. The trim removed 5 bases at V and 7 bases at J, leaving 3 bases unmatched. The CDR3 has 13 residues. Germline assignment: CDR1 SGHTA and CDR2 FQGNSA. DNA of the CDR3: TGTGCCAGCAGCGGACAGGGGTGGAATGAGCAGTTCTTC. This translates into CASSGQGWNEQFF.

The CDR3: CASSYPEGAEAFF. The CDR3 DNA reads as TGTGCCAGCAGTTACCCCGAGGGGGCTGAAGCTTTCTTT. The V gene is TRBV6-6, the J gene TRBJ1-1; TRBD1 is a possible D gene (6 bases). The V gene lost 2 bases and the J gene lost 6 bases, with 10 bases spanning the gap. The CDR3 contains 13 residues. The germline CDR1 and CDR2 sequences are MNHNY and SVGAGI (reference sequence).

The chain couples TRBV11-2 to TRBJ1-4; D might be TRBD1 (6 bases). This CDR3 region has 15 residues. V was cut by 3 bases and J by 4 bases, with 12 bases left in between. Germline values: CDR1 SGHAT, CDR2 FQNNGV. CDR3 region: CASSFRGELNEKLFF. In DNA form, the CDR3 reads TGTGCCAGCAGCTTCAGGGGAGAGCTTAATGAAAAACTGTTTTTT.

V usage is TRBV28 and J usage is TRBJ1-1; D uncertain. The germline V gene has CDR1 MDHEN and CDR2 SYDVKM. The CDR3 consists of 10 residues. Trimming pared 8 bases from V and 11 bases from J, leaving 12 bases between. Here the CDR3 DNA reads TGTGCCAGCCGAGCCGGAGGGGCTTTCTTT. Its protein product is CASRAGGAFF.

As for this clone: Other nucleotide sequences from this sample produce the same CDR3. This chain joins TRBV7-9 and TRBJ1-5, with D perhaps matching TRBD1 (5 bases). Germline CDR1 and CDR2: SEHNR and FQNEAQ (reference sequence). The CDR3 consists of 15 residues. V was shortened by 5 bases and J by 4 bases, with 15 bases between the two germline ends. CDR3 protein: CASSASGISNQPQHF. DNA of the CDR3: TGTGCCAGCAGCGCGTCAGGGATTAGTAATCAGCCCCAGCATTTT.

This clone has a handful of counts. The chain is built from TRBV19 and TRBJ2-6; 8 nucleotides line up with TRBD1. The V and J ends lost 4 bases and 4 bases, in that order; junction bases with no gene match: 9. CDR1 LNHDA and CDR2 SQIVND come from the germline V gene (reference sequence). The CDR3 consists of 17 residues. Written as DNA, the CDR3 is TGTGCCAGTAGTAACCCCAGGACAGGGACCGGGGCCAACGTCCTGACTTTC. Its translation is CASSNPRTGTGANVLTF. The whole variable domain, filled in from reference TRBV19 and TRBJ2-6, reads DGGITQSPKYLFRKEGQNVTLSCEQNLNHDAMYWYRQDPGQGLRLIYYSQIVNDFQKGDIAEGYSVSREKKESFPLTVTSAQKNPTAFYLCASSNPRTGTGANVLTFGAGSRLTVL.

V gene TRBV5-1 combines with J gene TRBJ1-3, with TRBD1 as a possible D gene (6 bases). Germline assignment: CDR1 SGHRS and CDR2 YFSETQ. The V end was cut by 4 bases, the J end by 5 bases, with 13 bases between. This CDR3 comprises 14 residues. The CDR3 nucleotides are TGCGCCAGCAGCCCAGGGGAGGGTCGAAACACCATATATTTT. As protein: CASSPGEGRNTIYF.

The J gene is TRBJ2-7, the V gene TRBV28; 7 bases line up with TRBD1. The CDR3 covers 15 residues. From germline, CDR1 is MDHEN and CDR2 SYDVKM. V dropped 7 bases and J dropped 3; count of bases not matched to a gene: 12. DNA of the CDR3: TGTGCCAGCACCGCCCCGGGACAGTTTTTCTACGAGCAGTACTTC. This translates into CASTAPGQFFYEQYF.

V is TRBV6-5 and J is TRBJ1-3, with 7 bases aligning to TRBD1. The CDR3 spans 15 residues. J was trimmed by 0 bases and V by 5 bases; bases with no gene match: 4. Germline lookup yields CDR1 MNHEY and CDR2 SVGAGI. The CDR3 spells CASSRQGDSGNTIYF. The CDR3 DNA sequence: TGTGCCAGCAGTAGACAGGGTGACTCTGGAAACACCATATATTTT.

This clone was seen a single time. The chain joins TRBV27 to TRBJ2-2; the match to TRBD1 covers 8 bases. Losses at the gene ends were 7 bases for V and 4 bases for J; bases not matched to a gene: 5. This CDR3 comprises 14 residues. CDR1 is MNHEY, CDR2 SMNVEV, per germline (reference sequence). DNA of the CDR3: TGTGCCAGCACCTCCACAGGGGGCACCGGGGAGCTGTTTTTT. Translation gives CASTSTGGTGELFF.

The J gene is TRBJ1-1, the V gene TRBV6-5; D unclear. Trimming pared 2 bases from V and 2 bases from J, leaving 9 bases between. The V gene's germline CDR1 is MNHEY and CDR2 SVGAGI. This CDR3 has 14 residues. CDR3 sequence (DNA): TGTGCCAGCAGTTACGTCGAGCCCAACACTGAAGCTTTCTTT. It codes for CASSYVEPNTEAFF.

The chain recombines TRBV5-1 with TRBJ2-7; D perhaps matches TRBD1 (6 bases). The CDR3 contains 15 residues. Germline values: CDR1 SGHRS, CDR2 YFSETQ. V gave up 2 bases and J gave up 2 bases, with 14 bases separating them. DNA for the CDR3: TGCGCCAGCAGCTTTCAGTTCAGGGGCCCCTACGAGCAGTACTTC. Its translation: CASSFQFRGPYEQYF.

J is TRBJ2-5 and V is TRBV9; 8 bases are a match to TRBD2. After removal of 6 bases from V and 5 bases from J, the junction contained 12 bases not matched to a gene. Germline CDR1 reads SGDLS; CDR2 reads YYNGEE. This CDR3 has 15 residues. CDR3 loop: CASNINGLAWETQYF. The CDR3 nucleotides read TGTGCCAGCAACATCAATGGACTAGCTTGGGAGACCCAGTACTTC.

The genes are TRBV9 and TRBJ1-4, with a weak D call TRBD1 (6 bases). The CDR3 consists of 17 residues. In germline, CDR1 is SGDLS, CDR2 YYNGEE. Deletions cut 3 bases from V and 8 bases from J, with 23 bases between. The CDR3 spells CASSADPNGAQGEKLFF. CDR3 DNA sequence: TGTGCCAGCAGCGCAGATCCGAACGGGGCGCAGGGGGAAAAACTGTTTTTT.

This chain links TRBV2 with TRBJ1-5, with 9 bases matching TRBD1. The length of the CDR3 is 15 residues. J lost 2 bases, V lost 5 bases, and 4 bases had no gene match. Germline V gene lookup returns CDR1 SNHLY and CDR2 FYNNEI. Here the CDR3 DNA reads TGTGCCAGCAGTTCGGACAGGGGAGGCAATCAGCCCCAGCATTTT. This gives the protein CASSSDRGGNQPQHF.

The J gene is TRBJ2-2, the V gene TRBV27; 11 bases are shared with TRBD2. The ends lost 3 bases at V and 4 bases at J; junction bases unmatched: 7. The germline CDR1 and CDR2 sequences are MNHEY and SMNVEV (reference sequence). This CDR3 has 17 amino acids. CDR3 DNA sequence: TGTGCCAGCAGTTTGTCACTAGCGGGGGTTCTCACCGGGGAGCTGTTTTTT. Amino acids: CASSLSLAGVLTGELFF.

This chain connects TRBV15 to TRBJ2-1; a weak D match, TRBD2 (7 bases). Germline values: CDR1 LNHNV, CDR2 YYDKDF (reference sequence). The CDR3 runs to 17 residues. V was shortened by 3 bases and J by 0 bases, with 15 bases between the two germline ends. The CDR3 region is CATSSARGGSSYNEQFF. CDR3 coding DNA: TGTGCCACCAGCAGCGCAAGGGGGGGTTCCTCCTACAATGAGCAGTTCTTC.

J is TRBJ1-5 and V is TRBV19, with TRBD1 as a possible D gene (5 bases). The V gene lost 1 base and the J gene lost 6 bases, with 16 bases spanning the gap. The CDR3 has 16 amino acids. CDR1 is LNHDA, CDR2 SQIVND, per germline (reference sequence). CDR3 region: CASSIGPSGGIQPQHF. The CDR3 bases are TGTGCCAGTAGTATAGGACCGTCTGGGGGGATTCAGCCCCAGCATTTT.

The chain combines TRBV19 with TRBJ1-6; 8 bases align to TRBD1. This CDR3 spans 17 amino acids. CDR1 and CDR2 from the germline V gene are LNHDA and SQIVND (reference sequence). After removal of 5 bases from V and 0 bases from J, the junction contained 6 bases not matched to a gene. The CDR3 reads CASSLTGVRSYNSPLHF. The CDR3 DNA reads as TGTGCCAGTAGTCTGACAGGGGTGCGCTCCTATAATTCACCCCTCCACTTT.

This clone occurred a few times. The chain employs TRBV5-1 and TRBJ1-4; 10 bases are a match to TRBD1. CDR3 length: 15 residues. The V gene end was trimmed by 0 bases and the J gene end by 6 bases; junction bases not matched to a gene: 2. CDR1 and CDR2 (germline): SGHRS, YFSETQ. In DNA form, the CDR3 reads TGCGCCAGCAGCTTGGAAGGGACAGGGGATGAAAAACTGTTTTTT. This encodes CASSLEGTGDEKLFF. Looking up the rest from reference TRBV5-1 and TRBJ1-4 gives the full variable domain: KAGVTQTPRYLIKTRGQQVTLSCSPISGHRSVSWYQQTPGQGLQFLFEYFSETQRNKGNFPGRFSGRQFSNSRSEMNVSTLELGDSALYLCASSLEGTGDEKLFFGSGTQLSVL.

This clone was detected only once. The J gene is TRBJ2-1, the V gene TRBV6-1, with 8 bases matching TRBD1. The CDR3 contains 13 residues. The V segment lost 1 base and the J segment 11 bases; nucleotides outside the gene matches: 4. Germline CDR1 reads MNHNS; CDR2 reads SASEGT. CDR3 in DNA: TGTGCCAGCAGTGAAGGGACAGGGTTAAAGCAGTTCTTC. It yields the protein CASSEGTGLKQFF.

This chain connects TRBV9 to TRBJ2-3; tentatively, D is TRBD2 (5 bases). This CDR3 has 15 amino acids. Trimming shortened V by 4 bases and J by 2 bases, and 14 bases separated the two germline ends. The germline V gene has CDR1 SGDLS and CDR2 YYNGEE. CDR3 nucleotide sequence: TGTGCCAGCAGCATGAGCGGATCCGCCACAGATACGCAGTATTTT. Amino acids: CASSMSGSATDTQYF.

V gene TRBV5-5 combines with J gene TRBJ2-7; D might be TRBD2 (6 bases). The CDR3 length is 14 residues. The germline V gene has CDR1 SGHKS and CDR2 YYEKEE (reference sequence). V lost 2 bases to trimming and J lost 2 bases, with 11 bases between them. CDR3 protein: CASSFPGSPYEQYF. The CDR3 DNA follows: TGTGCCAGCAGCTTTCCCGGGAGTCCCTACGAGCAGTACTTC.

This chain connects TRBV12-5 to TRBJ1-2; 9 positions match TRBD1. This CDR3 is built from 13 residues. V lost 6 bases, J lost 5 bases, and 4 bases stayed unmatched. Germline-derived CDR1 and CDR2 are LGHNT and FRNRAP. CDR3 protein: CASGPDRGYGYTF. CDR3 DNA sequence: TGTGCTAGTGGACCGGACAGGGGTTATGGCTACACCTTC.